This T cell receptor (beta chain) was documented in a study of PD-1 blockade in classical Hodgkin lymphoma (dated by TCRdb to about 2020). The study in broad terms: Nivolumab dosing was 3 mg/kg intravenously every 2 weeks, continuing until either disease progression or unacceptable toxicity. The study used TCR beta sequencing and CyTOF to define a peripheral blood immune signature of response to PD-1 blockade in classical Hodgkin lymphoma. Study-wide conclusions, independent of this receptor: Baseline TCR diversity was reported to be lower in newly diagnosed patients than in healthy donors, and even lower in relapsed/refractory patients. Lower diversity was observed in patients in whom nivolumab was started less than 1 year after ASCT, and these patients were excluded from later analyses so that confounding by immune reconstitution would be avoided. By C4D1, a significant rise was seen in CD4+ TCR diversity but not in CD8+ TCR diversity (p=0.0027 vs p=0.16), and the rise was most apparent among complete responders (p=0.02). Trial patients with a complete response had baseline diversity similar to that of newly diagnosed patients, while partial responders and progressors had significantly lower diversity. The study covered only a single clinical trial cohort, and the causes of the repertoire differences, possibly disease activity or prior therapy, were still not defined.

With regard to this clone: Its binding antigen is unknown. Base qualities were left out, and no much larger clone turns up one base away.

The time point label for this specimen denotes: cycle 2 day 1 (C2D1) of nivolumab. Every trial patient had relapsed following autologous stem cell transplantation, and prior brentuximab vedotin exposure was what differed among cohorts A, B and C. The trial cohort included 50 to 60 patients with relapsed/refractory classical Hodgkin lymphoma, and each patient had a best overall response of complete response, partial response or progressive disease. Single-agent nivolumab was administered to trial patients in the multi-cohort phase II CheckMate 205 trial. An independent review committee assessed best overall response by applying the 2007 International Working Group response criteria. Trial PBMCs were obtained immediately prior to nivolumab initiation (C1D1) and on therapy at cycle 2 day 1 and cycle 4 day 1. Peripheral blood was collected in 8 mL Vacutainer Cell Preparation Tubes, from which PBMCs were isolated by centrifugation and then cryopreserved.

The Qiagen DNeasy kit was used to extract genomic DNA from unsorted PBMCs and from the negatively selected CD4+ and CD8+ fractions. Using primers that anneal to V and J segments, immunoSEQ multiplex PCR amplified the TCR beta CDR3 regions. A synthetic immune receptor repertoire was used to minimize amplification bias, and remaining bias was computationally removed after sequencing. For the original study's pipeline: Custom Python scripts were used to quantify repertoire diversity as the Shannon entropy index. Unsorted, CD4+ and CD8+ repertoires were examined separately, except in combined analyses, for which CD4+ and CD8+ sequences were merged in silico. A clone counted as expanded when the clone's frequency after treatment rose at least 2-fold relative to C1D1, and clones undetected at baseline were given a pseudocount of 0.5. Clones with 0 or 1 copy at C1D1 were defined as singleton clones, while clones with 2 or more copies were defined as non-singleton clones. Clones expanded in unsorted samples were annotated as CD4+, CD8+ or unknown by matching protein sequences in sorted samples from the same patient. Wilcoxon tests were applied to paired samples to test diversity changes from C1D1 to C4D1. TCRdb provides this immuneACCESS table in a form limited to in-frame rearrangements. Some clones are lacking; in checked studies, under half of them reflect an unresolved V gene, and why the rest are absent is not known. V, J and clone size derive from that table, while D and trimming were established from the DNA sequence. This sample holds some 46,000 clones; roughly 80% were observed only once. The top ten clones comprise around 22% of the sample.

The germline V gene sets CDR1 to MDHEN and CDR2 to SYDVKM. Taken from cysteine to phenylalanine, the CDR3 has 12 residues. The DNA shown is the 36-base CDR3, in frame from base 1. V loses 3 bases of germline sequence and J loses 2 bases, and the interval between the two ends is 5 bases. This specimen consisted of peripheral blood mononuclear cells (PBMCs), obtained before the second cycle of nivolumab. The receptor was derived from a human donor with classical Hodgkin lymphoma. The chain links TRBV28 with TRBJ2-7; confidence is insufficient to name the D gene. The CDR3 is CASSFWTYEQYF. At the DNA level, the sequence is TGTGCCAGCAGTTTTTGGACCTACGAGCAGTACTTC.